This TCR beta chain was identified during a study of T cell responses to AZD1222 COVID-19 vaccine. Assay used: immunoSEQ multiplex PCR; TCRdb lists only in-frame clones, some missing. This sample has more than 90,000 clones, with around 84% found just once. Germline V gives CDR1 KGHSH, CDR2 LQKENI. V shed 3 bases and J shed 1 base, with 7 bases lying between them. There are 13 residues in the CDR3. Points from the study as a whole: An increase in Spike-specific TCR breadth and depth was observed after two AZD1222 doses. Females made up more of the donors, who were largely white British, and clonal diversity may have come out too low. Variant regions that are unmutated are reportedly the target of nearly half of spike-specific TCRs.

Notes on this clone: Its specificity is unknown.

V is TRBV18 and J is TRBJ2-7; D remains unclear. This sequence was found in an adult in good health. The sequences come from peripheral blood, collected on day 0 of AZD1222 vaccination. The DNA of the CDR3 is TGTGCCAGCTCACCCACGGTGTCCTACGAGCAGTACTTC. It codes for CASSPTVSYEQYF.